This T cell receptor (beta chain) came from a study of technical replicates of blood from a few donors. Only in-frame clones appear in the TCRdb table, and some are missing; sequencing was by immunoSEQ multiplex PCR. The sample lists some 70,000 clones; 95% to 98% were seen once. The CDR3 consists of 14 residues. Germline V gene data show CDR1 as MRHNA and CDR2 as SNTAGT. Trimming took 6 bases from V and 10 from J, leaving 21 bases between them. The J gene is TRBJ1-2, the V gene TRBV6-4, with D possibly TRBD1 on 6 matching bases. The specimen sequenced was T cells isolated from PBMCs. This clonotype was sampled from a human donor in good health. The CDR3 loop reads CASRVRSLQGNYTF. The CDR3 coding sequence is TGTGCCAGCAGGGTCCGTTCGTTACAGGGAAACTACACCTTC.